These 23 T cell receptor beta chains were sequenced from one sample in a study of blood T cells in healthy people across ages. A sample-barcoded 5' primer and a J-beta primer mix were used in a second PCR of about 7 to 12 cycles. TCRdb reprocessed the 5' RACE reads via MiXCR and lists one record per CDR3 protein. This table has 780,000 or so distinct CDR3 sequences, around 50% appearing once. Specimen: blood. These receptor sequences come from a middle-aged man in good health.

The chain is built from TRBV29-1 and TRBJ2-1, with TRBD2 as a possible D gene (5 bases). Germline V gene lookup returns CDR1 SQVTM and CDR2 ANQGSEA. This CDR3 comprises 16 residues. V lost 1 base and J 0 bases, leaving 13 bases between the germline ends. The CDR3 nucleotides read TGCAGCGTTGAAGGGGTCCGGGGAAGCTCCTACAATGAGCAGTTCTTC. Amino acids: CSVEGVRGSSYNEQFF.

The J gene is TRBJ2-5, the V gene TRBV11-2; no definite D call. The CDR3 is 11 residues long. The V gene lost 4 bases and the J gene lost 11 bases, with 11 bases spanning the gap. Per germline, CDR1 SGHAT and CDR2 FQNNGV. CDR3: CASSWEQAQYF. CDR3 nucleotides: TGTGCCAGCAGCTGGGAACAAGCACAGTACTTC.

V and J are TRBV6-5 and TRBJ2-5; either TRBD1 or TRBD2 may fit D (5 bases each). The ends were cut back, 4 bases at V and 7 bases at J, with 19 bases in the middle. The CDR3 is 15 amino acids. Germline CDR1 and CDR2: MNHEY and SVGAGI. CDR3 DNA: TGTGCCAGCAGTTCGGCGGGCGTGGGTAGGGGGACCCAGTACTTC. Protein sequence: CASSSAGVGRGTQYF.

V gene TRBV20-1 combines with J gene TRBJ2-1, with TRBD2 matching over 8 bases. V dropped 2 bases and J dropped 8; count of bases not matched to a gene: 11. The CDR3 is made up of 15 amino acids. Germline loops: CDR1 DFQATT, CDR2 SNEGSKA (reference sequence). CDR3: CSARRLARGMDEQFF. The CDR3 coding sequence is TGCAGTGCTAGACGACTAGCGAGGGGCATGGATGAGCAGTTCTTC.

This chain links TRBV7-2 with TRBJ2-3, with D unresolved. The CDR3 is 15 amino acids. Between the trimmed V and J ends, which lost 7 bases and 0 bases, there was a span of 14 bases. Germline V gene data show CDR1 as SGHTA and CDR2 as FQGNSA. The chain's CDR3 is CASTPKLVSTDTQYF. For the CDR3, the DNA is TGTGCCAGCACCCCGAAACTGGTTAGCACAGATACGCAGTATTTT.

The rearrangement links TRBV5-1 to TRBJ1-5, with 8 bases matching TRBD1. CDR3 length: 15 residues. Germline V gene lookup returns CDR1 SGHRS and CDR2 YFSETQ. The V gene end was trimmed by 4 bases and the J gene end by 7 bases; junction bases not matched to a gene: 10. DNA for the CDR3: TGCGCCAGCAGCCAACTCCCAGGGGGCGAGCAGCCCCAGCATTTT. The encoded protein is CASSQLPGGEQPQHF.

This clonotype was found a few times. The chain has TRBV6-2 or TRBV6-3 and TRBJ2-7; 10 nucleotides line up with TRBD1. J gave up 0 bases and V 8 bases, and 10 bases lay outside the gene matches. CDR1 is MNHEY, CDR2 SVGEGT, per germline. The CDR3 totals 16 residues. The CDR3 region has the DNA TGTGCCAGCTGCGACAGGGGGCCCTTACTCTCCTACGAGCAGTACTTC. It codes for CASCDRGPLLSYEQYF.

This clonotype has just one count. The CDR3 region has the DNA TGTGCCAGCAGCTTGACAGGGGGCAGGGGTGATGGCTACACCTTC. This encodes CASSLTGGRGDGYTF. This rearrangement joins TRBV5-5 to TRBJ1-2; 9 bases are shared with TRBD1. V was pared by 1 base and J by 6 bases, with 7 bases of the junction left unmatched. Germline values: CDR1 SGHKS, CDR2 YYEKEE (reference sequence). This CDR3 is built from 15 residues.

The gene calls are TRBV14 and TRBJ2-3; D is ambiguous. CDR3 size: 14 residues. The germline V and J ends were trimmed by 0 bases and 8 bases, with 12 bases remaining between them. Germline-derived CDR1 and CDR2 are SGHDN and FVKESK. The CDR3 protein is CASSQDLRTLTQYF. CDR3 in DNA: TGTGCCAGCAGCCAAGATCTGAGGACGCTTACGCAGTATTTT.

The chain couples TRBV2 to TRBJ2-3; D call uncertain. The CDR3 length is 13 residues. From germline, CDR1 is SNHLY and CDR2 FYNNEI. V was cut by 4 bases and J by 2 bases, with 7 bases left in between. This CDR3 reads CASSGPHTDTQYF. The DNA for the CDR3 is TGTGCCAGCAGTGGACCCCACACAGATACGCAGTATTTT.

This clonotype showed up just a few times. The chain employs TRBV5-1 and TRBJ2-4; D perhaps matches TRBD1 (6 bases). This CDR3 has 15 amino acids. Germline V gene data show CDR1 as SGHRS and CDR2 as YFSETQ. With 4 bases removed from V and 2 bases from J, the gap between germline ends came to 13 bases. As DNA, the CDR3 is TGCGCCAGCAGCCCTCTACAGGGAACCAAAAACATTCAGTACTTC. Translating it yields CASSPLQGTKNIQYF.

In DNA, the CDR3 is TGTGCCAGCGGCCCTGGACTCTCGAGCTCCTACAATGAGCAGTACTTC. This codes for CASGPGLSSSYNEQYF. V gene TRBV6-6 combines with J gene TRBJ2-1, with D maybe TRBD2 (5 bases). The J call could be wrong; TRBJ2-7 is a better fit for the DNA end. The germline gives CDR1 MNHNY, CDR2 SVGAGI (reference sequence). The CDR3 is 16 residues long.

The chain uses TRBV7-9 and TRBJ2-1; the D is unclear. The length of the CDR3 is 12 residues. The V gene lost 4 bases and the J gene lost 11 bases, with 12 bases spanning the gap. Germline V gene sequence: CDR1 SEHNR, CDR2 FQNEAQ (reference sequence). The CDR3 DNA is TGTGCCAGCAGCTCTGCCGAACCCAAGCAGTTCTTC. It is translated as CASSSAEPKQFF.

This chain joins TRBV7-6 and TRBJ2-5, with 10 positions matching TRBD2. The CDR3 spans 16 residues. The V segment lost 2 bases and the J segment 8 bases; nucleotides outside the gene matches: 11. Germline V CDR1 and CDR2: SGHVS, FNYEAQ. The CDR3 coding sequence is TGTGCCAGCAGCTTACCGCTAGCGGGGGAATCCAAAACCCAGTACTTC. Residues: CASSLPLAGESKTQYF.

The chain recombines TRBV12-3 or TRBV12-4 with TRBJ2-3, with 10 bases that match TRBD2. The ends lost 4 bases at V and 2 bases at J; junction bases unmatched: 9. This CDR3 spans 17 amino acids. In DNA form, the CDR3 reads TGTGCCAGCAGTTCCCATCTTAGCGGGGGGCCCACAGATACGCAGTATTTT. Protein product: CASSSHLSGGPTDTQYF.

This chain uses TRBV20-1 with TRBJ2-1; a weak D match, TRBD2 (6 bases). Germline-derived CDR1 and CDR2 are DFQATT and SNEGSKA (reference sequence). This CDR3 contains 15 residues. Trimming took 5 bases from V and 4 from J, leaving 18 bases between them. The CDR3 DNA follows: TGCAGTGCTCCCGAGACTAGGTCAGGTTACAATGAGCAGTTCTTC. Protein sequence: CSAPETRSGYNEQFF.

The rearrangement uses TRBV3-1 and TRBJ2-3, with D perhaps assigned TRBD1 or TRBD2 (5 bases each). Trimming pared 0 bases from V and 0 bases from J, leaving 13 bases between. Germline V gives CDR1 LGHDT, CDR2 YNNKEL (reference sequence). The CDR3 spans 17 residues. The CDR3 here is CASSQDKGPLSTDTQYF. The DNA for the CDR3 is TGTGCCAGCAGCCAAGATAAGGGACCTCTTAGCACAGATACGCAGTATTTT.

The sample holds a few counts of this clonotype. The chain is built from TRBV7-3 and TRBJ2-3; no reliable D call. The germline gives CDR1 SGHTA, CDR2 FQGTGA. The CDR3 is made up of 13 amino acids. V lost 4 bases to trimming and J lost 8 bases, with 13 bases between them. The CDR3 DNA sequence: TGTGCCAGCAGCTCCACGGCGCGCGGTACGCAGTATTTT. Its translation is CASSSTARGTQYF.

This clonotype was detected only once. This sequence joins TRBV24-1 and TRBJ2-5; TRBD2 matches at 9 bases. The CDR3 has 14 residues. In germline, CDR1 is KGHDR, CDR2 SFDVKD. V was pared by 7 bases and J by 5 bases, with 7 bases of the junction left unmatched. The CDR3 here is CATSLSGGVETQYF. CDR3 DNA sequence: TGTGCCACCAGCCTTAGCGGGGGAGTGGAGACCCAGTACTTC.

This chain joins TRBV7-6 and TRBJ2-2; D is unresolved. V lost 6 bases and J 1 base, leaving 9 bases between the germline ends. Per the germline V gene, CDR1 is SGHVS and CDR2 is FNYEAQ. The CDR3 length is 14 residues. Here the CDR3 reads CASRDPGNTGELFF. The CDR3 DNA sequence: TGTGCCAGCAGAGATCCAGGGAACACCGGGGAGCTGTTTTTT.

In regard to this clonotype: Compared with germline, one end of the junction differs, possibly owing to a read error. The rearrangement links TRBV12-3 or TRBV12-4 to TRBJ2-6, with D perhaps TRBD1 (5 bases). This CDR3 contains 16 residues. CDR3 region: CASSFIILSGATVLTF. The CDR3 DNA follows: TGTGCCAGCAGTTTTATTATCCTCTCTGGGGCCACCGTCCTGACTTTC.

The rearrangement links TRBV29-1 to TRBJ2-5; 9 bases fit TRBD1. V gave up 7 bases and J gave up 1 base; unmatched junction bases: 4. The CDR3 length is 13 residues. Germline lookup yields CDR1 SQVTM and CDR2 ANQGSEA. In nucleotides, the CDR3 is TGCAGCGGACTGACAGGGGGCCAAGAGACCCAGTACTTC. Translated, it gives CSGLTGGQETQYF.

This clonotype has only a few counts. The chain recombines TRBV7-2 with TRBJ2-7; D remains ambiguous. The CDR3 length is 15 residues. V lost 5 bases to trimming and J lost 2 bases, with 16 bases between them. The V gene's germline CDR1 is SGHTA and CDR2 FQGNSA. The CDR3 spells CASSQYYRVPYEQYF. The CDR3 DNA follows: TGTGCCAGCAGCCAATACTACCGGGTCCCCTACGAGCAGTACTTC.